Below are 2 T cell receptor beta chains sequenced from a single sample in a study of OX40 agonist ivuxolimab in advanced cancers. TCRdb keeps only in-frame clones here, not all; method: immunoSEQ multiplex PCR. The table lists approximately 44,000 clones, around 90% of them singletons. The sample in question was CD4+ or CD8+ T cells sorted from blood, obtained in a trial of the OX40 agonist ivuxolimab. Source of these receptors: an adult with an advanced solid tumor such as melanoma, head and neck, liver or kidney cancer.

This clone was detected once. The rearrangement links TRBV6-5 to TRBJ1-5; 11 positions match TRBD1. Germline CDR1 and CDR2: MNHEY and SVGAGI. Germline trimming cut 5 bases from V and 7 bases from J; bases unmatched to any gene: 4. The CDR3 runs to 14 residues. CDR3 in DNA: TGTGCCAGCAGTCTCGGACAGGGGGCCCAGCCCCAGCATTTT. Translation gives CASSLGQGAQPQHF.

The V call is TRBV5-6, the J call TRBJ2-1; D tentatively reads TRBD1 or TRBD2 (5 bases each). Germline CDR1 and CDR2: SGHDT and YYEEEE. The length of the CDR3 is 14 residues. The V end lost 4 bases, the J end lost 4 bases, and 12 bases lay between the germline ends. CDR3 sequence (DNA): TGTGCCAGCAGCGAGGGGTGGGGGTACAATGAGCAGTTCTTC. Encoded protein: CASSEGWGYNEQFF.